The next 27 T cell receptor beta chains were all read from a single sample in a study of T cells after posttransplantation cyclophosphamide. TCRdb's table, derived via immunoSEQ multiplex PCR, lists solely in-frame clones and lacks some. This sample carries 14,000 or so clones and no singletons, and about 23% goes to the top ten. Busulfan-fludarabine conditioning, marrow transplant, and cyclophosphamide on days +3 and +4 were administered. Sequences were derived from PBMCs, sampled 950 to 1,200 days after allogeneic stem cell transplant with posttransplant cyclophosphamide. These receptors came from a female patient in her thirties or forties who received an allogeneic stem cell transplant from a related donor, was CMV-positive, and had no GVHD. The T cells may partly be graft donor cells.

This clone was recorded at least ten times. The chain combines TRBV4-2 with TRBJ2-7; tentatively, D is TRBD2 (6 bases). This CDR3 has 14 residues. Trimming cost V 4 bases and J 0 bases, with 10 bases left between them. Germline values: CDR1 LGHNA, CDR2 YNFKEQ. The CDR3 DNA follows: TGTGCCAGCAGCCTGGGAGCGGGCTCCTACGAGCAGTACTTC. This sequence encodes CASSLGAGSYEQYF.

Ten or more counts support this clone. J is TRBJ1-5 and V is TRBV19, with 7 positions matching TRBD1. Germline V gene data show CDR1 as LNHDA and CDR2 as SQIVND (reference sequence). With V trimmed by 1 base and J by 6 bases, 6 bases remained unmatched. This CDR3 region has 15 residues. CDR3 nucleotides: TGTGCCAGTAGTATAGGACAGGGCCGGGTTCAGCCCCAGCATTTT. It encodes CASSIGQGRVQPQHF.

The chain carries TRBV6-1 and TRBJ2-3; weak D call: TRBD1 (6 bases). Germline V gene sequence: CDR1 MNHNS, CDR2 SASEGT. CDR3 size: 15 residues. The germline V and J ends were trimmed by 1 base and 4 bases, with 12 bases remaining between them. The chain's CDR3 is CASSEGPDRPDTQYF. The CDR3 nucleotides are TGTGCCAGCAGTGAAGGTCCCGACAGGCCAGATACGCAGTATTTT.

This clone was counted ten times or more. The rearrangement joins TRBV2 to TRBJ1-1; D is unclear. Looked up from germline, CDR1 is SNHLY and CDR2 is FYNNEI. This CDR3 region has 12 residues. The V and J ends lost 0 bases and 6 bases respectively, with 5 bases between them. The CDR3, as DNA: TGTGCCAGCAGTGAAGCCCGGGCTGAAGCTTTCTTT. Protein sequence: CASSEARAEAFF.

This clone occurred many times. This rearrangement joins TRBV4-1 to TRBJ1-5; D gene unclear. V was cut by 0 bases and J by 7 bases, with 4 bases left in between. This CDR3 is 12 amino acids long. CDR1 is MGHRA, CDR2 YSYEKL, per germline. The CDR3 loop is CASSQDLQPQHF. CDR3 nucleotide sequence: TGCGCCAGCAGCCAAGACTTGCAGCCCCAGCATTTT.

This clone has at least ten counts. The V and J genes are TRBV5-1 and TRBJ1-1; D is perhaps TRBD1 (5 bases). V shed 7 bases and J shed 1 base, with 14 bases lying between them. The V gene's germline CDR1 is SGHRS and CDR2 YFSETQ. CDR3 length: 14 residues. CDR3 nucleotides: TGCGCCAGCGGCGTCGGGGGAGGGAACACTGAAGCTTTCTTT. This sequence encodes CASGVGGGNTEAFF. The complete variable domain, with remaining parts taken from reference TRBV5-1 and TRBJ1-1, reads KAGVTQTPRYLIKTRGQQVTLSCSPISGHRSVSWYQQTPGQGLQFLFEYFSETQRNKGNFPGRFSGRQFSNSRSEMNVSTLELGDSALYLCASGVGGGNTEAFFGQGTRLTVV.

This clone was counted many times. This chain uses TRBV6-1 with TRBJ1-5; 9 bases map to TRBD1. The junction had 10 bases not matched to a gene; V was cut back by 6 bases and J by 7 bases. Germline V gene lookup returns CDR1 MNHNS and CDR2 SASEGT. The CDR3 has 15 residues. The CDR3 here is CASRGGQGFEQPQHF. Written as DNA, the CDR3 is TGTGCCAGCAGGGGGGGACAGGGTTTCGAACAGCCCCAGCATTTT.

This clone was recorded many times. CDR3 nucleotide sequence: TGCGCCAGCACCCATGGAGGGAGGGGGGTCACAGATACGCAGTATTTT. Its protein is CASTHGGRGVTDTQYF. This chain connects TRBV5-1 to TRBJ2-3; TRBD2 might be the D (7 bases). Trimming cost V 6 bases and J 2 bases, with 19 bases left between them. The germline V gene has CDR1 SGHRS and CDR2 YFSETQ. This CDR3 has 16 amino acids. Drawing the rest from reference TRBV5-1 and TRBJ2-3, the complete variable domain is KAGVTQTPRYLIKTRGQQVTLSCSPISGHRSVSWYQQTPGQGLQFLFEYFSETQRNKGNFPGRFSGRQFSNSRSEMNVSTLELGDSALYLCASTHGGRGVTDTQYFGPGTRLTVL.

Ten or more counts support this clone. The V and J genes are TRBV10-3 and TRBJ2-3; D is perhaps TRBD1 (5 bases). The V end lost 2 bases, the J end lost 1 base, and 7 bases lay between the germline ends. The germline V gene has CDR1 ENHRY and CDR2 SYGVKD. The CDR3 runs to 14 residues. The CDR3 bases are TGTGCCATCAGTGAGCGCAGGGGCACAGATACGCAGTATTTT. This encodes CAISERRGTDTQYF.

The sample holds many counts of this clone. The CDR3 loop is CASSQDQGKGNQPQHF. CDR3 nucleotides: TGCGCCAGCAGCCAAGATCAGGGTAAGGGCAATCAGCCCCAGCATTTT. The chain combines TRBV4-1 with TRBJ1-5; D is possibly TRBD1 (5 bases). The CDR3 extends over 16 amino acids. Trimming stripped 0 bases from V and 2 bases from J, with 11 bases between. Looked up from germline, CDR1 is MGHRA and CDR2 is YSYEKL.

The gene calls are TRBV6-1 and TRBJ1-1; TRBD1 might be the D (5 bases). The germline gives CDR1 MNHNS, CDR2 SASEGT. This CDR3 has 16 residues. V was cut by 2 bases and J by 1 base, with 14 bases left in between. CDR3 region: CASSERPGGGNTEAFF. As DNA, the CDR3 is TGTGCCAGCAGTGAACGGCCAGGCGGGGGGAACACTGAAGCTTTCTTT.

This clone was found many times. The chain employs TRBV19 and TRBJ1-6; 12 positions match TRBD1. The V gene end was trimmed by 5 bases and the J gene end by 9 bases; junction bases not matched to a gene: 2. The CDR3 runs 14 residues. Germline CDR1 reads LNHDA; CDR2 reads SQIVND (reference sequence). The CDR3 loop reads CASSGTGGRSPLHF. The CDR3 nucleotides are TGTGCCAGTAGTGGGACAGGGGGCCGTTCACCCCTCCACTTT.

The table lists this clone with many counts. Here the CDR3 DNA reads TGTGCCAGCAGTTTCGTGGGGGGACTTCAAGAGACCCAGTACTTC. Encoded protein: CASSFVGGLQETQYF. The V call is TRBV28, the J call TRBJ2-5; TRBD2 is a possible D gene (6 bases). This CDR3 has 15 residues. Trimming removed 3 bases from V and 2 bases from J, with 13 bases in between. Germline V gene data show CDR1 as MDHEN and CDR2 as SYDVKM.

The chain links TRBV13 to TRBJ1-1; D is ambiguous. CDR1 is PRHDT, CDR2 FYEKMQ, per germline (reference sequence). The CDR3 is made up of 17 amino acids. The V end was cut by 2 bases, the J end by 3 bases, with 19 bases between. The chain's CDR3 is CASSLSRRPSYYTEAFF. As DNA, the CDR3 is TGTGCCAGCAGCTTAAGCCGGAGGCCATCGTATTACACTGAAGCTTTCTTT. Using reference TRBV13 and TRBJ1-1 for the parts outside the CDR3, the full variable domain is AAGVIQSPRHLIKEKRETATLKCYPIPRHDTVYWYQQGPGQDPQFLISFYEKMQSDKGSIPDRFSAQQFSDYHSELNMSSLELGDSALYFCASSLSRRPSYYTEAFFGQGTRLTVV.

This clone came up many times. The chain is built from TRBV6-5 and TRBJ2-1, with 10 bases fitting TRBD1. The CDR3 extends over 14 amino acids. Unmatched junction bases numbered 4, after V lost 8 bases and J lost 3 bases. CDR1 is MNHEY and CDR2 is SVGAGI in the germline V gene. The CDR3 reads CASARDRGYNEQFF. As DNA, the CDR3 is TGTGCCAGCGCGCGGGACAGGGGCTACAATGAGCAGTTCTTC.

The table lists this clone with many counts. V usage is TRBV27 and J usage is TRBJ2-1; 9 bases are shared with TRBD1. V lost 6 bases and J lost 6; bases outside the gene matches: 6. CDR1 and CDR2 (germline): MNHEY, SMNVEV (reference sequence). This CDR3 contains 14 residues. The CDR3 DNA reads TGTGCCAGCAGGACCGGGACAGGGCTCAATGAGCAGTTCTTC. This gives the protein CASRTGTGLNEQFF.

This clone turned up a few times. CDR3 in amino acids: CASSPTVDTFYEQYF. CDR3 bases: TGTGCCAGCAGCCCGACTGTGGACACATTCTACGAGCAGTACTTC. The rearrangement uses TRBV11-2 and TRBJ2-5, with D perhaps TRBD1 (5 bases). Gene TRBJ2-7 matches the end of the DNA better, so the J call may be wrong. This CDR3 has 15 residues. Per germline, CDR1 SGHAT and CDR2 FQNNGV.

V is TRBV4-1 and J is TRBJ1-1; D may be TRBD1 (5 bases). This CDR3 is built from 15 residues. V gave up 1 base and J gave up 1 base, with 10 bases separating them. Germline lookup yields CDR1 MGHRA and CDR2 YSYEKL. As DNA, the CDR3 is TGCGCCAGCAGCCAAGGGCCAGGGTCGAACACTGAAGCTTTCTTT. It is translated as CASSQGPGSNTEAFF.

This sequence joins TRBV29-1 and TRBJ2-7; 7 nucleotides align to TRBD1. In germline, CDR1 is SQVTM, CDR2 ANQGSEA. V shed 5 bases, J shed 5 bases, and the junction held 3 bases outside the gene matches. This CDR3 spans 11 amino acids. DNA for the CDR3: TGCAGCGTTCGACAGGGAAACGAGCAGTACTTC. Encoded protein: CSVRQGNEQYF.

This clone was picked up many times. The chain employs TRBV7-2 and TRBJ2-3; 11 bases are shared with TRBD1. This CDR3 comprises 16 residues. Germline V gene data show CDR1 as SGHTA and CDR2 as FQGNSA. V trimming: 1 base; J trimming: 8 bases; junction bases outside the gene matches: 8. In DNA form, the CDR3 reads TGTGCCAGCAGCTTAGTGGGGACAGGGGGGCCTAGTACGCAGTATTTT. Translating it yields CASSLVGTGGPSTQYF.

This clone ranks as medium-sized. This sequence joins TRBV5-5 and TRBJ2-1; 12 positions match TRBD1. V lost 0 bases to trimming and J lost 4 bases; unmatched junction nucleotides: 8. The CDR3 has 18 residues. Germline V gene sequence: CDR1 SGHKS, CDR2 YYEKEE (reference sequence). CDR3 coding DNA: TGTGCCAGCAGCTTGGGGGACAGGGGGCGCAGACAGTACAATGAGCAGTTCTTC. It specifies CASSLGDRGRRQYNEQFF. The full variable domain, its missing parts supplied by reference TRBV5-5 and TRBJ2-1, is DAGVTQSPTHLIKTRGQQVTLRCSPISGHKSVSWYQQVLGQGPQFIFQYYEKEERGRGNFPDRFSARQFPNYSSELNVNALLLGDSALYLCASSLGDRGRRQYNEQFFGPGTRLTVL.

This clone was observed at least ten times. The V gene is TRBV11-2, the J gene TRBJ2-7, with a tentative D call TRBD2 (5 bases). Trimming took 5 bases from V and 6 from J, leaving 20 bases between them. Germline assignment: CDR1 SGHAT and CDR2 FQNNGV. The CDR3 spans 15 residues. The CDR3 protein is CASSAGSAFRGEQYF. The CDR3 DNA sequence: TGTGCCAGCAGCGCCGGGTCAGCTTTTCGGGGCGAGCAGTACTTC.

The CDR3, as DNA: TGCGCCAGCAGCCTTGCCGGGACTAGCCTCTTCAATGAGCAGTTCTTC. Residues: CASSLAGTSLFNEQFF. This chain links TRBV4-3 with TRBJ2-1; the match to TRBD2 covers 9 bases. V shed 4 bases, J shed 6 bases, and the junction held 10 bases outside the gene matches. Germline assignment: CDR1 LGHNA and CDR2 YSLEER. CDR3 length: 16 residues.

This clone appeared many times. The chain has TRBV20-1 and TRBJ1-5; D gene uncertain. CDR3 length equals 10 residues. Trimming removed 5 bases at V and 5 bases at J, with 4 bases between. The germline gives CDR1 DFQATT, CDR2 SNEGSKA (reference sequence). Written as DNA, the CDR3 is TGCAGTGCTTCCGATCAGCCCCAGCATTTT. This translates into CSASDQPQHF.

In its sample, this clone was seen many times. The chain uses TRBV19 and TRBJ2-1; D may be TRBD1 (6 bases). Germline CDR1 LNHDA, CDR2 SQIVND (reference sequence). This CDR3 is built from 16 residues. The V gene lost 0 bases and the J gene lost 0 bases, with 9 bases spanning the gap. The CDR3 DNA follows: TGTGCCAGTAGTATAGAACAGGGTAGCTCCTACAATGAGCAGTTCTTC. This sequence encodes CASSIEQGSSYNEQFF. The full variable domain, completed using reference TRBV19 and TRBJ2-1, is DGGITQSPKYLFRKEGQNVTLSCEQNLNHDAMYWYRQDPGQGLRLIYYSQIVNDFQKGDIAEGYSVSREKKESFPLTVTSAQKNPTAFYLCASSIEQGSSYNEQFFGPGTRLTVL.

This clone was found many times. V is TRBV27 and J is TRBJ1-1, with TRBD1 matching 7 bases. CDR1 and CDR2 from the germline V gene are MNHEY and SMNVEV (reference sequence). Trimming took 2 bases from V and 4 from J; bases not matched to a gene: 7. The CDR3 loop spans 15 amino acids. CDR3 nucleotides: TGTGCCAGCAGTTTAAGAGGGGGCGAGGGCACTGAAGCTTTCTTT. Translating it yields CASSLRGGEGTEAFF.

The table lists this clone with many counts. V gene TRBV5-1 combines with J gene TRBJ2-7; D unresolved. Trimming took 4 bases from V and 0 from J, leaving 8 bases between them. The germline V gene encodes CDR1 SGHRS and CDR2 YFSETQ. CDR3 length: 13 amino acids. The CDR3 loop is CASSVDGSYEQYF. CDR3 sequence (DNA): TGCGCCAGCAGCGTGGACGGCTCCTACGAGCAGTACTTC.